This note documents a single T cell receptor (beta chain) sequence. Its specificity is not known. This sample's time point: week 5, during vaccination. Vaccination used 300 ug of mutant IDH1 20-mer peptide per dose, with topical imiquimod. The method was immunoSEQ multiplex PCR; TCRdb's version includes in-frame clones alone and lacks a portion of them. Of about 36,000 clones in the sample, roughly 79% were seen once. The data were taken from a study of a mutant IDH1 vaccine in newly diagnosed glioma. General study results and limits: Pseudoprogression seemed unlinked to shifts in top peripheral T cell clonotypes.

CDR1 is KGHSH, CDR2 LQKENI, per germline. The CDR3 is 16 residues long. Trimming took 2 bases from V and 0 from J, leaving 14 bases between them. This receptor was taken from a man aged 50-59 years with glioma. The source was PBMCs, collected from a glioma patient whose treatment included an IDH1 peptide vaccine. V is TRBV18 and J is TRBJ2-7, with D unresolved. CDR3 nucleotides: TGTGCCAGCTCACCAAAGGAAGGTGGAGTCTCCTACGAGCAGTACTTC. This translates into CASSPKEGGVSYEQYF. Supplemented by reference TRBV18 and TRBJ2-7, the full variable domain reads NAGVMQNPRHLVRRRGQEARLRCSPMKGHSHVYWYRQLPEEGLKFMVYLQKENIIDESGMPKERFSAEFPKEGPSILRIQQVVRGDSAAYFCASSPKEGGVSYEQYFGPGTRLTVT.